The present TCR beta chain was sequenced within a study of CD8+ T cells in alopecia areata. Study-level information: The tofacitinib course ran for 6 to 18 months and was followed by 6 months off drug. Findings and limits, study-wide: Sequencing of scalp samples also captures resident alphabeta T cells of normal skin. Lesional tissue from the scalp (especially in alopecia totalis/universalis) showed higher clonality than normal scalp.

This CDR3 contains 11 residues. CDR1 and CDR2 from the germline V gene are SGHTA and FQGTGA. Trimming pared 8 bases from V and 5 bases from J, leaving 9 bases between. A note on this clone: What it recognizes is unknown.

Investigators isolated RNA and reverse transcribed it into cDNA to act as the sequencing template. Profiling relied on immunoSEQ multiplex PCR, and the TCRdb table lists in-frame clones only, not all of them. The sample carries about 150,000 clones, roughly 53% recorded once. Peripheral blood and lesional scalp punch biopsies came from alopecia areata patients. This receptor was taken from a human donor with alopecia areata. The V and J genes are TRBV7-3 and TRBJ1-2; D remains ambiguous. The input for sequencing was CD4+ T cells sorted from blood, taken at week 0. CDR3 amino acids: CASGTPYGYTF. CDR3 DNA sequence: TGTGCCAGCGGAACGCCGTATGGCTACACCTTC. The variable domain in full, with the rest retrieved from reference TRBV7-3 and TRBJ1-2, is GAGVSQTPSNKVTEKGKYVELRCDPISGHTALYWYRQSLGQGPEFLIYFQGTGAADDSGLPNDRFFAVRPEGSVSTLKIQRTERGDSAVYLCASGTPYGYTFGSGTRLTVV.